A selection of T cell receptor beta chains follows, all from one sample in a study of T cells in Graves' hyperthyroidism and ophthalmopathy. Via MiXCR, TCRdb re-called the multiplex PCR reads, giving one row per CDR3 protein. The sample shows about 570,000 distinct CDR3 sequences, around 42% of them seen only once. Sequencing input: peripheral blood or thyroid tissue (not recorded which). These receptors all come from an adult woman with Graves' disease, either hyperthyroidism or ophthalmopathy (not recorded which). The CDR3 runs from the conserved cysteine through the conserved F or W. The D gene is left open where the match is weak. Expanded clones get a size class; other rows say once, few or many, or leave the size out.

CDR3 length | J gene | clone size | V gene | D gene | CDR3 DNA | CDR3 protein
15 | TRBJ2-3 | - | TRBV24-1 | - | TGTGCCACCAGTGATTTGAAGACAGCAACAGATACGCAGTATTTT | CATSDLKTATDTQYF
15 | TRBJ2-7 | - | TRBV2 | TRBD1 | TGTGCCAGCAGCGGTGGACAGGGAATTTTCGCCGAGCAGTACTTC | CASSGGQGIFAEQYF
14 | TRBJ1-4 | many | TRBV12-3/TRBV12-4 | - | TGTGCCAGCAGTTTAGTTGGTCGGCGGGAAAAACTGTTTTTT | CASSLVGRREKLFF
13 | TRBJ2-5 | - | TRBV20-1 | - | TGCAGTGCTAGTCGGCGGGACGGGGAGACCCAGTACTTC | CSASRRDGETQYF
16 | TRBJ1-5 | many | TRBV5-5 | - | TGTGCCAGCAGCTTGGAGGGGTCGTTGGCAAATCAGCCCCAGCATTTT | CASSLEGSLANQPQHF
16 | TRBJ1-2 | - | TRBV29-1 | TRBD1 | TGCAGCGTCGGCCCCTTAGAGAGGGGGCAGGACTATGGCTACACCTTC | CSVGPLERGQDYGYTF
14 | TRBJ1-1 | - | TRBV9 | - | TGTGCCAGCAGCGTTCGTTTAGGGTACACTGAAGCTTTCTTT | CASSVRLGYTEAFF
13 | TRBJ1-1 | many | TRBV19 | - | TGTGCCAGTAGTATATTGGGGGGTTCTGAAGCTTTCTTT | CASSILGGSEAFF
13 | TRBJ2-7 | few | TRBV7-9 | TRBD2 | TGTGCCAGCACTCCCGGGGGGTTATACGAGCAGTACTTC | CASTPGGLYEQYF
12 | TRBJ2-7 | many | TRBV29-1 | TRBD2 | TGCAGCGTCGGGGGGTATACCTACGAGCAGTACTTC | CSVGGYTYEQYF
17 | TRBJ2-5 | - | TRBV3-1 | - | TGTGCCAGCAGCCAAGAATTAAGGCAGGAACACCAAGAGACCCAGTACTTC | CASSQELRQEHQETQYF
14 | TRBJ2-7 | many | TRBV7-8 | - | TGTGCCAGCAGCTTGAGGGTCTACAGCTACGAGCAGTACTTC | CASSLRVYSYEQYF
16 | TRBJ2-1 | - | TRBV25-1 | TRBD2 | TGTGCCAGCAGTGAATGGGGGGGAGGGCCCTACAATGAGCAGTTCTTC | CASSEWGGGPYNEQFF
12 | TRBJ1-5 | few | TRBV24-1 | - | TGTGCCACCGGACACCCAAATCAGCCCCAGCATTTT | CATGHPNQPQHF
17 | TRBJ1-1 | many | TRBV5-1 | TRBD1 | TGCGCCAGCAGTCTCTCCGGGACAGGCCTGCTGAACACTGAAGCTTTCTTT | CASSLSGTGLLNTEAFF
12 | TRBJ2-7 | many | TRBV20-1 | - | TGCAGTGCCGGGGGGCGTACCTACGAGCAGTACTTC | CSAGGRTYEQYF
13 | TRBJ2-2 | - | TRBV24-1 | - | TGTGCCACCAGTGACAGCTACACCGGGGAGCTGTTTTTT | CATSDSYTGELFF
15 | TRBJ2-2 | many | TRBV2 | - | TGTGCCAGCAGTGGTGGGAGCGAGTACACCGGGGAGCTGTTTTTT | CASSGGSEYTGELFF